This T cell receptor (beta chain) appears in the sequencing data of a study of control samples from healthy donors and cancer patients. Assay used: immunoSEQ multiplex PCR; TCRdb lists only in-frame clones, some missing. Among about 49,000 clones, 86% were seen once, and the ten largest hold about 2.6%. CDR1 is SGHTA and CDR2 is FQGNSA in the germline V gene. The CDR3 is 16 amino acids. V lost 7 bases, J lost 5 bases, and 20 bases lay in between. The chain links TRBV7-2 to TRBJ2-2; TRBD2 is a possible D gene (6 bases). This clonotype was sampled from a woman between 50 and 59 years old with lung cancer. Sequencing was done on a sample of PBMCs. DNA for the CDR3: TGTGCCAGCACCCTTAGTTCGGGGGTGGTAACCGGGGAGCTGTTTTTT. As protein: CASTLSSGVVTGELFF.